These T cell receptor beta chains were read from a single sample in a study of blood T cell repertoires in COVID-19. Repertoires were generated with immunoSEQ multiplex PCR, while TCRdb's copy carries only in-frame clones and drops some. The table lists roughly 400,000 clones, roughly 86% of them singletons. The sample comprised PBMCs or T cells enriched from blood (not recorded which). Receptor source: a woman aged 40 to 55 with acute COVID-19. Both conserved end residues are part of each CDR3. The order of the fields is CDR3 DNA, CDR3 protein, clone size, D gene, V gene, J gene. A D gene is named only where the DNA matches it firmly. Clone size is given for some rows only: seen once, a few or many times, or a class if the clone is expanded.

CDR3nt: TGTGCCAGCAGCTTCACGGGGGGACAGGATGAGCAGTTCTTC
CDR3aa: CASSFTGGQDEQFF
abundance: once
d_gene: NA
v_gene: TRBV5-4
j_gene: TRBJ2-1

CDR3nt: TGTGCCAGCAGCTTGCCCGGACAGGGGGCCTACGAGCAGTACTTC
CDR3aa: CASSLPGQGAYEQYF
abundance: few
d_gene: TRBD1
v_gene: TRBV5-4
j_gene: TRBJ2-7

CDR3nt: TGTGCCAGCAGCCAAGGAAGGGGAGGCTATGGCTACACCTTC
CDR3aa: CASSQGRGGYGYTF
abundance: NA
d_gene: NA
v_gene: TRBV3-1/TRBV3-2
j_gene: TRBJ1-2

CDR3nt: TGTGCCAGCAGCTACCCCCGGGGGGGGACAGGGAGGAACAATGAGCAGTTCTTC
CDR3aa: CASSYPRGGTGRNNEQFF
abundance: NA
d_gene: NA
v_gene: TRBV7-9
j_gene: TRBJ2-1

CDR3nt: TGTGCCAGCAGCTTAGCGTGGCTGACAGGGGGTAACTACGAGCAGTACTTC
CDR3aa: CASSLAWLTGGNYEQYF
abundance: NA
d_gene: TRBD1
v_gene: TRBV7-9
j_gene: TRBJ2-7

CDR3nt: TGTGCCAGCAGCTCCCGACAGGGGGGCTACAATGAGCAGTTCTTC
CDR3aa: CASSSRQGGYNEQFF
abundance: NA
d_gene: TRBD1
v_gene: TRBV9
j_gene: TRBJ2-1

CDR3nt: TGTGCCACCCGCCTGGGGACAGCATCACCCCTTGTTGGCTACACCTTC
CDR3aa: CATRLGTASPLVGYTF
abundance: NA
d_gene: TRBD1
v_gene: TRBV15
j_gene: TRBJ1-2

CDR3nt: TGTGCCAGTACCTCTGGGCAGGGGGAGTATGGCTACACCTTC
CDR3aa: CASTSGQGEYGYTF
abundance: NA
d_gene: TRBD1
v_gene: TRBV19
j_gene: TRBJ1-2

CDR3nt: TGTGCCAGCAGTCCTAACACAGATACGCAGTATTTT
CDR3aa: CASSPNTDTQYF
abundance: NA
d_gene: NA
v_gene: TRBV12-3/TRBV12-4
j_gene: TRBJ2-3

CDR3nt: TGCGCCAGCAGCTTAGACAGGGGCTACGGCTACACCTTC
CDR3aa: CASSLDRGYGYTF
abundance: NA
d_gene: TRBD1
v_gene: TRBV5-1
j_gene: TRBJ1-2

CDR3nt: TGTGCCAGCAGCCCGTTGGGAGCGGGTCTACTACAAGGCTACACCTTC
CDR3aa: CASSPLGAGLLQGYTF
abundance: once
d_gene: NA
v_gene: TRBV5-4
j_gene: TRBJ1-2

CDR3nt: TGTGCCAGCAGAGACGACAGGGTTGATACGCAGTATTTT
CDR3aa: CASRDDRVDTQYF
abundance: NA
d_gene: TRBD1
v_gene: TRBV2
j_gene: TRBJ2-3

CDR3nt: TGTGCCAGCAGCTTCTTAGGAGGCCATGAGCAGTTCTTC
CDR3aa: CASSFLGGHEQFF
abundance: NA
d_gene: NA
v_gene: TRBV11-2
j_gene: TRBJ2-1

CDR3nt: TGTGCCAGCAGCCCTTGGGACAGCGAAGCTAACTATGGCTACACCTTC
CDR3aa: CASSPWDSEANYGYTF
abundance: NA
d_gene: TRBD1
v_gene: TRBV5-4
j_gene: TRBJ1-2

CDR3nt: TGTGCCAGCAGCCATCCGGACAGGGGGGGAGGAAACACCATATATTTT
CDR3aa: CASSHPDRGGGNTIYF
abundance: NA
d_gene: TRBD1
v_gene: TRBV3-1/TRBV3-2
j_gene: TRBJ1-3

CDR3nt: TGTGCCAGCAGGGGACAGGGCCACTCCTACGAGCAGTACTTC
CDR3aa: CASRGQGHSYEQYF
abundance: NA
d_gene: TRBD1
v_gene: TRBV6-5
j_gene: TRBJ2-7

CDR3nt: TGTGCCAGCAGCCTGGGACAGGGAAACACCATATATTTT
CDR3aa: CASSLGQGNTIYF
abundance: NA
d_gene: TRBD1
v_gene: TRBV27
j_gene: TRBJ1-3

CDR3nt: TGTGCCTGGATGGGAGGGCTCAACACCGGGGAGCTGTTTTTT
CDR3aa: CAWMGGLNTGELFF
abundance: once
d_gene: TRBD2
v_gene: TRBV30
j_gene: TRBJ2-2

CDR3nt: TGTGCCAGCTCACCAGGACTGGATCAGCCCCAGCATTTT
CDR3aa: CASSPGLDQPQHF
abundance: NA
d_gene: NA
v_gene: TRBV18
j_gene: TRBJ1-5

CDR3nt: TGTGCCACCAGCACCCAACAGGGGGGTTCCTACGAGCAGTACTTC
CDR3aa: CATSTQQGGSYEQYF
abundance: once
d_gene: TRBD1
v_gene: TRBV15
j_gene: TRBJ2-7

CDR3nt: TGTGCCAGCAGTTTAAGGGGTCTAGAGACCCAGTACTTC
CDR3aa: CASSLRGLETQYF
abundance: NA
d_gene: NA
v_gene: TRBV12-3/TRBV12-4
j_gene: TRBJ2-5

CDR3nt: TGTGCCAGCACCTTCGGTCGAGAGACCCAGTACTTC
CDR3aa: CASTFGRETQYF
abundance: NA
d_gene: NA
v_gene: TRBV7-2
j_gene: TRBJ2-5

CDR3nt: TGCAGCGTTGCATTTCAGGGTCCCAATGAGCAGTTCTTC
CDR3aa: CSVAFQGPNEQFF
abundance: NA
d_gene: NA
v_gene: TRBV29-1
j_gene: TRBJ2-1

CDR3nt: TGTGCCAGCAGTTTAGACCGAGCCAACTTC
CDR3aa: CASSLDRANF
abundance: NA
d_gene: NA
v_gene: TRBV12-3/TRBV12-4
j_gene: TRBJ1-2

CDR3nt: TGTGCCAGCTCACCTTTCCCCACCGGGGGGCCCTCTGGAAACACCATATATTTT
CDR3aa: CASSPFPTGGPSGNTIYF
abundance: NA
d_gene: NA
v_gene: TRBV18
j_gene: TRBJ1-3

CDR3nt: TGTGCCAGCAGTGAACTGGTGGGCTCTCTGTACGAGCAGTACTTC
CDR3aa: CASSELVGSLYEQYF
abundance: NA
d_gene: NA
v_gene: TRBV6-1
j_gene: TRBJ2-7

CDR3nt: TGTGCCAGTAGTGTGAGCCGCACCGGGGAGCTGTTTTTT
CDR3aa: CASSVSRTGELFF
abundance: NA
d_gene: NA
v_gene: TRBV19
j_gene: TRBJ2-2

CDR3nt: TGCAGCGTTGTCAGGGGCCGCACAGATACGCAGTATTTT
CDR3aa: CSVVRGRTDTQYF
abundance: NA
d_gene: NA
v_gene: TRBV29-1
j_gene: TRBJ2-3